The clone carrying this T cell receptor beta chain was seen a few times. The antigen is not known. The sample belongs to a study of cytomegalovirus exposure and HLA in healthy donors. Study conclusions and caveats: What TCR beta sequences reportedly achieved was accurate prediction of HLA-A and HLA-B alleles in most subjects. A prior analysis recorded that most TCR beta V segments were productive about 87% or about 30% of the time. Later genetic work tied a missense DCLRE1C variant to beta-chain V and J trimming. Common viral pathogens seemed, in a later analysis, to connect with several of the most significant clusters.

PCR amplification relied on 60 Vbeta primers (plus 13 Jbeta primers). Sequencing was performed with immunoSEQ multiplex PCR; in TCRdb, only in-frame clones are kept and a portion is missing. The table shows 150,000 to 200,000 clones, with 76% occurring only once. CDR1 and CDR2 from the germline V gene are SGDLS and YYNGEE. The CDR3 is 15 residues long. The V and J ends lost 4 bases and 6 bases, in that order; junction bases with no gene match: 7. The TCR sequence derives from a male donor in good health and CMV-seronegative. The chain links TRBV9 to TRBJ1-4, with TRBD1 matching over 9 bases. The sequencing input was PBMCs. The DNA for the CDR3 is TGTGCCAGCAGCCCCGCACAGGGGGCGGATGAAAAACTGTTTTTT. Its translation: CASSPAQGADEKLFF.